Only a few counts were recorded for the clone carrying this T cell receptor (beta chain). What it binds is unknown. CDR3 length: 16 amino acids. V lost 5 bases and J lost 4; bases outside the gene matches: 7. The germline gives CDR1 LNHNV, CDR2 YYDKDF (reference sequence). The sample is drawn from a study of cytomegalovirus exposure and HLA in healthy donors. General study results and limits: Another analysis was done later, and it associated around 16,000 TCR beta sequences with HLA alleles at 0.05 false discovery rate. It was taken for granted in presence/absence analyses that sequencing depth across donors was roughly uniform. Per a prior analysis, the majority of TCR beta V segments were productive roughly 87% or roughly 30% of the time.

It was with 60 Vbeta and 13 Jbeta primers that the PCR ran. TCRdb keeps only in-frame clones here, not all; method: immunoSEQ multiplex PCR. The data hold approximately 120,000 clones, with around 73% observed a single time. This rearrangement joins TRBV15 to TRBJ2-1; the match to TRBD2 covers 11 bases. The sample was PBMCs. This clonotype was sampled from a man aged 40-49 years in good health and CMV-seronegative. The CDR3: CATSWLAGGTYNEQFF. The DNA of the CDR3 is TGTGCCACCAGCTGGCTAGCGGGGGGCACTTACAATGAGCAGTTCTTC.